The clone carrying this TCR beta chain was seen at least ten times. Its antigen is unidentified. This sample is drawn from a study of Graves' ophthalmopathy and Graves' hyperthyroidism. Study results and limitations: Blood repertoires reportedly contained most expanded thyroid clonotypes above 0.001 frequency. In separating ophthalmopathy from stable hyperthyroidism, a 13-signature model achieved 87.88% sensitivity and 75% to 84% specificity.

RNA transcripts served as template for amplifying TCR beta CDR3 sequences. First-round RT-PCR relied on HTBI primers, and a second-round multiplex PCR came next. MiXCR, run by TCRdb on the multiplex PCR reads, gives a single entry per CDR3 protein. The sample has 450,000 or so distinct CDR3 sequences, 14% seen once. The length of the CDR3 is 15 residues. With V trimmed by 7 bases and J by 2 bases, 8 bases remained unmatched. Germline V gene data show CDR1 as LGHNT and CDR2 as FRNRAP. This receptor was obtained from a woman younger than 45 with Graves' ophthalmopathy. Sequencing used blood. The V and J genes are TRBV12-5 and TRBJ2-5, with 9 bases matching TRBD1. CDR3: CASAERTGAQETQYF. The CDR3 bases are TGTGCTAGTGCCGAACGGACAGGGGCTCAAGAGACCCAGTACTTC.